This T cell receptor beta chain was recovered during a study of identical twins. TCRdb processed the 5' RACE reads anew with MiXCR; each CDR3 protein has one entry. The sample includes around 1.7 million distinct CDR3 sequences, 32% of them seen just once. The germline V gene has CDR1 SGHTA and CDR2 FQGNSA. CDR3 length: 18 amino acids. Unmatched junction bases numbered 11, after V lost 0 bases and J lost 4 bases. The TCR comes from a newborn girl in good health. The specimen sequenced was cord blood. This chain joins TRBV7-2 and TRBJ2-3, with 9 bases that match TRBD2. This chain's CDR3 is CASSLAGTSKLQPDTQYF. The CDR3 nucleotides are TGTGCCAGCAGCTTAGCCGGGACTAGCAAACTCCAGCCAGATACGCAGTATTTT.